What follows describes a single T cell receptor (beta chain). This sample is part of a study of blood T cell repertoires in COVID-19. About the research overall: Samples of COVID-19 (acute and convalescent) were obtained from the United States, Italy and Spain. PBMCs, B-cell-depleted T cells, or T cells provided the cDNA or gDNA that made up the material.

As handled by the study authors: Using reference gene primer amplification, nucleated cell counts were estimated. The assay was immunoSEQ multiplex PCR, and TCRdb's table has in-frame clones only and misses some. The V and J calls and clone size come from that table; D and trimming were worked out from the DNA. The table includes roughly 150,000 clones, roughly 78% detected once. The germline V gene encodes CDR1 SGHTA and CDR2 FQGNSA. The ends were cut back, 2 bases at V and 3 bases at J, with 10 bases in the middle. This CDR3 contains 14 residues. The chain is built from TRBV7-2 and TRBJ1-2; TRBD1 is a possible D gene (5 bases). Input material: peripheral blood. This sequence was found in a human donor with acute or convalescent COVID-19. The donor label of this sample is uncertain. CDR3 sequence: CASSLRGEDYGYTF. CDR3 DNA: TGTGCCAGCAGCTTACGGGGGGAAGACTATGGCTACACCTTC.